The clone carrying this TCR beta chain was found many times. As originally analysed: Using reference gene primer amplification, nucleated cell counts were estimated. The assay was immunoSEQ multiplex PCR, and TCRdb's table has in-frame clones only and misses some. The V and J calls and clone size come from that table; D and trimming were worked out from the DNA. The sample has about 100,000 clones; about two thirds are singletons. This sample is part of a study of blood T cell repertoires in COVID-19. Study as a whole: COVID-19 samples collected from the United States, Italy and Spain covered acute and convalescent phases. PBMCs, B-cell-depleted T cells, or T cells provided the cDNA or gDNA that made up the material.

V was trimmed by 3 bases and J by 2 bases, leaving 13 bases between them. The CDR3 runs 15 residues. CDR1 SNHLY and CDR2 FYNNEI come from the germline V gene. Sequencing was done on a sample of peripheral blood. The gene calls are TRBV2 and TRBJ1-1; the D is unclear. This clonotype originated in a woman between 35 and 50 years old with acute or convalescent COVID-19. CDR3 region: CASSDFQALNTEAFF. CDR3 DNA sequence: TGTGCCAGCAGTGATTTTCAGGCCCTAAACACTGAAGCTTTCTTT.